A selection of T cell receptor beta chains follows, all from one sample in a study of shared clonotypes between healthy human individuals. TCRdb keeps only in-frame clones here, not all; method: immunoSEQ multiplex PCR. In the table there are around 600,000 clones, nearly 98% of which are singletons. Sequenced: naive CD8+ T cells sorted from blood. The receptors were sampled from a young man in good health. Each CDR3 is given with its conserved first and last residue. A D gene is named only where the DNA matches it firmly. Clone size is not always given. Where it is, it says once, few, many or a class for expanded clones.

V gene	CDR3 length	D gene	clone size	J gene	CDR3 protein	CDR3 DNA
TRBV7-9	14	NA	NA	TRBJ1-2	CASSEGRRNYGYTF	TGTGCCAGCAGCGAAGGCCGCAGAAACTATGGCTACACCTTC
TRBV7-6	14	NA	NA	TRBJ2-7	CASSSEAAHYEQYF	TGTGCCAGCAGCTCCGAAGCGGCCCACTACGAGCAGTACTTC
TRBV20-1	11	NA	NA	TRBJ2-5	CSARGPETQYF	TGCAGTGCCAGAGGGCCCGAGACCCAGTACTTC
TRBV6-1	12	TRBD1	NA	TRBJ2-7	CASRGQVAEQYF	TGTGCCAGCAGGGGACAGGTGGCCGAGCAGTACTTC
TRBV10-3	16	TRBD2	once	TRBJ2-1	CAISEIAGVNYNEQFF	TGTGCCATCAGTGAAATAGCGGGAGTGAACTACAATGAGCAGTTCTTC
TRBV5-1	17	NA	NA	TRBJ1-1	CASSLAPRQGLNTEAFF	TGCGCCAGCAGCTTGGCCCCCCGGCAGGGGCTGAACACTGAAGCTTTCTTT
TRBV5-4	13	TRBD1	NA	TRBJ2-5	CASTATRGETQYF	TGTGCCAGCACGGCGACCAGGGGGGAGACCCAGTACTTC
TRBV10-1	15	NA	NA	TRBJ2-3	CASSEAGTSTDTQYF	TGCGCCAGCAGTGAAGCGGGCACCAGCACAGATACGCAGTATTTT
TRBV5-1	16	NA	NA	TRBJ1-5	CASLGPRGEVNQPQHF	TGCGCCAGCTTGGGGCCCAGGGGAGAGGTCAATCAGCCCCAGCATTTT
TRBV7-9	15	TRBD2	NA	TRBJ2-3	CASSPRTSGRATQYF	TGTGCCAGCAGCCCCCGGACTAGCGGGAGAGCTACGCAGTATTTT
TRBV7-9	14	TRBD2	NA	TRBJ2-3	CASSLSGRPDTQYF	TGTGCCAGCAGTCTTAGCGGGAGGCCAGATACGCAGTATTTT
TRBV15	16	NA	NA	TRBJ2-7	CATSRDQTVPSYEQYF	TGTGCCACCAGCAGAGATCAAACTGTTCCGTCCTACGAGCAGTACTTC
TRBV29-1	12	NA	NA	TRBJ2-7	CSAEVRGYEQYF	TGCAGCGCTGAGGTGCGGGGTTACGAGCAGTACTTC
TRBV9	13	NA	NA	TRBJ2-3	CASSPGGSDTQYF	TGTGCCAGCAGCCCTGGGGGGTCAGATACGCAGTATTTT
TRBV5-4	14	NA	once	TRBJ2-7	CASSFWAGAGEQYF	TGTGCCAGCAGCTTTTGGGCTGGGGCAGGAGAGCAGTACTTC
TRBV28	14	TRBD2	NA	TRBJ2-7	CASNTLAGDYEQYF	TGTGCCAGCAACACCCTAGCGGGAGACTACGAGCAGTACTTC
TRBV7-9	13	NA	NA	TRBJ2-7	CASSFGRAVEQYF	TGTGCCAGCAGCTTTGGCCGGGCCGTTGAGCAGTACTTC